This T cell receptor (beta chain) was documented in a study of cytomegalovirus exposure and HLA in healthy donors. General study points: Specificity for CMV antigens was confirmed in vitro for three of the CMV-associated chains.

Donors sampled were nominally healthy, though unrecorded immune exposures were likely. Researchers ran the PCR with 60 Vbeta and 13 Jbeta primers. Sequencing used immunoSEQ multiplex PCR; TCRdb keeps in-frame clones, though not all of them. This repertoire shows 200,000 to 250,000 clones, approximately 82% found once; its top ten account for more than 0.5%. This CDR3 region has 14 residues. Trimming stripped 0 bases from V and 3 bases from J, with 7 bases between. Germline CDR1 and CDR2: PRHDT and FYEKMQ (reference sequence). Comments on this clone: Its antigen is as yet unknown.

V gene TRBV13 combines with J gene TRBJ2-3, with D hard to call. The sample taken for sequencing was PBMCs. The source of this sequence is a woman aged 40 to 55 in good health and CMV-seronegative. DNA of the CDR3: TGTGCCAGCAGCTTAGGCGTCGGGACAGATACGCAGTATTTT. Its translation: CASSLGVGTDTQYF. The entire variable domain, with the rest obtained from reference TRBV13 and TRBJ2-3, is as follows: AAGVIQSPRHLIKEKRETATLKCYPIPRHDTVYWYQQGPGQDPQFLISFYEKMQSDKGSIPDRFSAQQFSDYHSELNMSSLELGDSALYFCASSLGVGTDTQYFGPGTRLTVL.